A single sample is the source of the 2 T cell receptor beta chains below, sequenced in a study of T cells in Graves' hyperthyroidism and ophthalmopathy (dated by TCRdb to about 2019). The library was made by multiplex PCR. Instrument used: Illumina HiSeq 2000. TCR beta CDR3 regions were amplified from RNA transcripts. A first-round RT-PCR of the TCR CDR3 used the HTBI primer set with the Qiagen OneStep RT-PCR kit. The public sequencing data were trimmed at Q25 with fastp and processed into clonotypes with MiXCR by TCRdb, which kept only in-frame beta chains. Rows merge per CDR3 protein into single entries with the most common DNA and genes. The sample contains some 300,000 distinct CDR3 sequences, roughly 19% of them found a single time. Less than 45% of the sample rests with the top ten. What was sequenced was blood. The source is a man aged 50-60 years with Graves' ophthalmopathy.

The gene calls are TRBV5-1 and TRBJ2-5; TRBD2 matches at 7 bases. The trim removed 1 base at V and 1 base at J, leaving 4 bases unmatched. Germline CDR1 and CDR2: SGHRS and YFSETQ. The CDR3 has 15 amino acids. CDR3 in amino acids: CASSLSSGFQETQYF. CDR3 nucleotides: TGCGCCAGCAGCTTGTCTAGCGGATTCCAAGAGACCCAGTACTTC.

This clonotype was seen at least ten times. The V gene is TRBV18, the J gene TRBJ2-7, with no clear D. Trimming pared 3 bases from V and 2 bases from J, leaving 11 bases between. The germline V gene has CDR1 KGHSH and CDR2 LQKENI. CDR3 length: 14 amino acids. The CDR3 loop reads CASSPRVHPYEQYF. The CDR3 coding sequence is TGTGCCAGCTCACCCCGAGTCCACCCCTACGAGCAGTACTTC.